Included here is one TCR beta chain sequence, with context. In its sample, this clonotype was seen a few times. The target of this receptor is not known. This is likely an artifact of a read error, given a far larger clone one base away. This record belongs to a study of low-dose radiotherapy and immunotherapy resistance in tumors (dated by TCRdb to between 2022 and 2023). In the study overall: Patients in Cohort 1 were given 0.5 Gy per fraction every 2 weeks, and the prescribed total PTV dose was 6.5 Gy. Patients in Cohort 2 were given 1 Gy per fraction every two weeks, for a total of 13 Gy across 26 weeks. Patients were given nivolumab as a 240 mg flat dose every two weeks and ipilimumab at 1 mg/kg every six weeks, with both drugs delivered intravenously. Cyclophosphamide 200 mg/m2 was given intravenously every two weeks, one day before each radiation and immunotherapy administration. Starting on cycle 1 day 1, patients took 300 mg of aspirin by mouth once a day for four cycles. No randomization into treatment groups was done for the people taking part in the trial. The translational analysis covered eight patients: three from the first dose cohort and the first five from the second dose cohort.

The time point label for this specimen denotes: after trial treatment. Sample treatment or condition, as interpreted from the label and publication: LDRT plus nivolumab, ipilimumab, low-dose cyclophosphamide and aspirin (RACIN trial). The donors took part in RACIN, a single-arm, phase I, dose-escalation trial that combined nivolumab, ipilimumab, aspirin, low-dose cyclophosphamide and low-dose radiotherapy. To be eligible, a patient needed to have an advanced solid tumor that was TIL-negative. Inclusive of the bounding cysteine and phenylalanine, the CDR3 is 13 residues long. The retained sequence is limited to the CDR3, 39 bases, with the frame set at the first base. According to the germline V gene (reference sequence), CDR1 reads SEHNR and CDR2 reads FQNEAQ. Trimming costs V 5 bases and J 7 bases, and their ends lie 15 bases apart. Sequenced using an Illumina HiSeq 2500. Superscript III and a set of TRAV- and TRBV-specific primers were used to synthesize first-strand cDNA, so that both TCRalpha and TCRbeta chains were covered. TCRs were amplified for approximately 20 PCR cycles with Phusion, using a constant-region primer paired with the adapter attached to the V primers. Isolated mRNA was amplified with the MessageAmp II aRNA Amplification Kit, using a roughly 17-hour in vitro transcription at 37°C. The Dynabeads mRNA DIRECT Purification Kit was used to isolate the mRNA for TCR sequencing. Indexed Illumina adapters were added in a second 25-cycle Phusion PCR, and the resulting products were purified with AMPure XP beads. Per the authors' processing: Using custom Perl scripts, TCR sequences that encoded the same protein were pooled, out-of-frame sequences were dropped, and the abundance of each clonotype was calculated. TCR sequences supported by only a single read were excluded from analysis. The metrics used to describe the repertoires included Shannon entropy, Gini index, clonality, richness, and the frequency of TCRs shared between repertoires. TCRdb applied fastp at Q25 and MiXCR to the public reads, then kept only in-frame beta chains. Each entry is one CDR3 protein sequence, shown with its most common DNA and genes. None of the V and J calls come from the authors' own analysis; TCRdb made them. Counted in this sample were 50,000 or so distinct CDR3 sequences; about 25% of them appeared once. The ten largest account for around 7% of the sample.

This specimen consisted of PBMCs, obtained after low-dose radiotherapy plus immunotherapy. The TCR comes from a male donor with prostate cancer. The chain is encoded by TRBV7-9 joined to TRBJ2-7; the D gene remains uncertain. The DNA is as follows: TGTGCCAGCAGCACCCGGAGAGGCAATGAGCAGTACTTC. Its protein reads: CASSTRRGNEQYF.